A single sample gave rise to the 16 T cell receptor beta chains below, sequenced in a study of persistence of HIV-infected CD4 T cells (dated by TCRdb to 2018 to 2020). Their specific antigens are unknown. TCRbeta repertoires were sequenced from genomic DNA with the immunoSEQ hsTCRB assay version 4 in survey mode. In TCRdb, the immuneACCESS table is reduced to in-frame sequences with V and J assigned. These tables do not hold every clone; where another copy was compared, an unresolved V gene accounts for under half, and the others remain unexplained. The sample table shows approximately 30,000 clones, and about four fifths are seen once. Of the sample, about 6.8% is held by the ten largest clones. This specimen's treatment or condition label, interpreted: suppressive antiretroviral therapy. Lysates of CMV-infected fibroblasts were used at 8 to 10 ug/mL for cell stimulation. Nonresponding CD40L-negative CD69-negative CD45RO-high memory CD4+ T cells were sorted as memory populations depleted of antigen-responding cells.

The specimen comprised CD4+ T cells sorted from PBMCs after roughly 20-hour stimulation, sampled from a patient who received antiretroviral therapy. Reading the label with the study, this specimen's cell subset or site is: CD40L-CD69- CD45RO-high memory CD4 T cells not responding to CMV lysate. These TCRs come from an adult woman with HIV who was CMV-seropositive.

This chain links TRBV19 with TRBJ1-5; no definite D call. V dropped 1 base and J dropped 6 bases, with 7 bases sitting between them. Per germline, CDR1 LNHDA and CDR2 SQIVND (reference sequence). This CDR3 comprises 13 residues. The CDR3, as DNA: TGTGCCAGTAGTATAGGAAACGCTCAGCCCCAGCATTTT. Protein sequence: CASSIGNAQPQHF.

This chain connects TRBV4-3 to TRBJ2-5; D is ambiguous. The germline CDR1 and CDR2 sequences are LGHNA and YSLEER. The CDR3 is 14 amino acids. V was cut by 1 base and J by 7 bases, with 13 bases left in between. In DNA, the CDR3 is TGCGCCAGCAGCCAAGTCGTCAGGACGGGGACCCAGTACTTC. Translating gives CASSQVVRTGTQYF.

The V and J genes are TRBV18 and TRBJ2-5; 9 nucleotides line up with TRBD1. The V segment lost 3 bases and the J segment 5 bases; nucleotides outside the gene matches: 7. The length of the CDR3 is 15 residues. Germline values: CDR1 KGHSH, CDR2 LQKENI. This chain's CDR3 is CASSPYRGLGETQYF. In DNA form, the CDR3 reads TGTGCCAGCTCACCGTACAGGGGGCTAGGGGAGACCCAGTACTTC. Together with reference TRBV18 and TRBJ2-5, the CDR3 gives the full variable domain: NAGVMQNPRHLVRRRGQEARLRCSPMKGHSHVYWYRQLPEEGLKFMVYLQKENIIDESGMPKERFSAEFPKEGPSILRIQQVVRGDSAAYFCASSPYRGLGETQYFGPGTRLLVL.

The chain uses TRBV5-1 and TRBJ2-1; 7 positions agree with TRBD2. The CDR3 consists of 14 residues. The V gene end was trimmed by 1 base and the J gene end by 8 bases; junction bases not matched to a gene: 6. CDR1 is SGHRS, CDR2 YFSETQ, per germline. The CDR3 reads CASSLLGGVYEQFF. The CDR3 nucleotides read TGCGCCAGCAGCTTGCTGGGGGGGGTGTATGAGCAGTTCTTC.

This clone occurred once. The rearrangement links TRBV27 to TRBJ2-1; weak D call: TRBD1 (8 bases). CDR1 and CDR2 from the germline V gene are MNHEY and SMNVEV (reference sequence). This CDR3 contains 14 residues. The V and J ends lost 6 bases and 10 bases respectively, with 19 bases between them. CDR3 DNA sequence: TGTGCCAGCAGGAAGGACAGGGAGGGTTCGGAGCAGTTCTTC. This gives the protein CASRKDREGSEQFF.

The gene calls are TRBV4-3 and TRBJ2-5; no reliable D call. CDR3 length: 14 residues. V dropped 1 base and J dropped 5 bases, with 11 bases sitting between them. Germline V gives CDR1 LGHNA, CDR2 YSLEER. The CDR3 DNA follows: TGCGCCAGCAGCCAAGCGGGTATTAGCGAGACCCAGTACTTC. Its translation is CASSQAGISETQYF.

This rearrangement joins TRBV13 to TRBJ1-4, with 8 nucleotides matching TRBD1. Germline CDR1 and CDR2: PRHDT and FYEKMQ (reference sequence). Trimming removed 5 bases from V and 6 bases from J; junction bases left unmatched: 2. This CDR3 is 13 amino acids long. The CDR3 loop is CASSIRGHEKLFF. CDR3 in DNA: TGTGCCAGCAGCATCAGGGGGCATGAAAAACTGTTTTTT.

V and J are TRBV24-1 and TRBJ1-1, with D hard to call. The germline CDR1 and CDR2 sequences are KGHDR and SFDVKD. Trimming removed 2 bases from V and 5 bases from J, with 11 bases in between. The length of the CDR3 is 14 residues. The CDR3 sequence is CATSDSGRGTEAFF. The DNA for the CDR3 is TGTGCCACCAGTGATTCGGGCCGAGGGACTGAAGCTTTCTTT.

The rearrangement uses TRBV7-9 and TRBJ2-2; no definite D call. Trimming pared 5 bases from V and 4 bases from J, leaving 11 bases between. In germline, CDR1 is SEHNR, CDR2 FQNEAQ (reference sequence). There are 14 residues in the CDR3. The CDR3 region is CASSQFPSTGELFF. The CDR3 DNA reads as TGTGCCAGCAGCCAGTTTCCGAGCACCGGGGAGCTGTTTTTT.

This chain's CDR3 is CASLRGAGGLEAFF. DNA of the CDR3: TGTGCCAGCCTACGAGGGGCAGGGGGCCTTGAAGCTTTCTTT. The chain joins TRBV7-2 to TRBJ1-1, with 8 bases identical to TRBD1. CDR3 length: 14 residues. J gave up 7 bases and V 8 bases, and 12 bases lay outside the gene matches. Germline V gene lookup returns CDR1 SGHTA and CDR2 FQGNSA.

This clone has only a few counts. The rearrangement links TRBV7-9 to TRBJ1-1; D might be TRBD1 (5 bases). The germline V gene encodes CDR1 SEHNR and CDR2 FQNEAQ (reference sequence). The CDR3 has 13 amino acids. V was cut by 6 bases and J by 1 base, with 9 bases left in between. CDR3 amino acids: CASRNQGNTEAFF. The CDR3 region has the DNA TGTGCCAGCAGAAACCAGGGGAACACTGAAGCTTTCTTT. The full variable domain, in which reference TRBV7-9 and TRBJ1-1 provide the parts outside the CDR3, is DTGVSQNPRHKITKRGQNVTFRCDPISEHNRLYWYRQTLGQGPEFLTYFQNEAQLEKSRLLSDRFSAERPKGSFSTLEIQRTEQGDSAMYLCASRNQGNTEAFFGQGTRLTVV.

This chain links TRBV7-2 with TRBJ1-5; TRBD1 aligns across 7 bases. V was pared by 5 bases and J by 0 bases, with 4 bases of the junction left unmatched. CDR3 length: 15 amino acids. CDR1 is SGHTA and CDR2 is FQGNSA in the germline V gene. CDR3: CASSPGGNSNQPQHF. The CDR3 region has the DNA TGTGCCAGCAGCCCAGGGGGAAATAGCAATCAGCCCCAGCATTTT.

The table lists this clone with a count of one. V and J are TRBV2 and TRBJ1-2; D is undetermined. CDR3 size: 14 residues. Trimming left V 0 bases short and J 5 bases short, with 10 bases between. Germline V gene data show CDR1 as SNHLY and CDR2 as FYNNEI. In DNA form, the CDR3 reads TGTGCCAGCAGTGAAGCCTGGGGTTCTTATGGCTACACCTTC. It is translated as CASSEAWGSYGYTF.

As to this clone: The junction and the germline gene differ at one end; a read error may be behind it. The chain links TRBV28 to TRBJ2-5; D is unclear. Germline V gene lookup returns CDR1 MDHEN and CDR2 SYDVKM. CDR3 length equals 10 residues. Here the CDR3 DNA reads TGTGCCAGGGCATCCTCCTGGGTCGACTTC. This encodes CARASSWVDF. Together with reference TRBV28 and TRBJ2-5, the CDR3 gives the full variable domain: DVKVTQSSRYLVKRTGEKVFLECVQDMDHENMFWYRQDPGLGLRLIYFSYDVKMKEKGDIPEGYSVSREKKERFSLILESASTNQTSMYLCARASSWVDFGPGTRLLVL.

The rearrangement joins TRBV19 to TRBJ1-5; D might be TRBD1 (5 bases). This CDR3 has 15 amino acids. The V gene lost 6 bases and the J gene lost 7 bases, with 19 bases spanning the gap. Germline CDR1 reads LNHDA; CDR2 reads SQIVND (reference sequence). DNA for the CDR3: TGTGCCAGTAGCCGGGTAAGGGGAGTCGAACAGCCCCAGCATTTT. Its translation: CASSRVRGVEQPQHF.

This chain uses TRBV9 with TRBJ1-3; no definite D call. With 0 bases removed from V and 0 bases from J, the gap between germline ends came to 16 bases. The CDR3 sequence is 18 residues long. CDR1 is SGDLS and CDR2 is YYNGEE in the germline V gene. This CDR3 is CASSVADLRRSSGNTIYF. CDR3 sequence (DNA): TGTGCCAGCAGCGTAGCTGATTTACGACGGTCCTCTGGAAACACCATATATTTT.